Listed here are 25 T cell receptor beta chains from one sample, sequenced in a study of control samples from healthy donors and cancer patients. The protocol was immunoSEQ multiplex PCR, while the TCRdb copy is restricted to in-frame clones and leaves out a portion. The top ten clones hold 13% of a sample with about 250,000 clones, about 80% of them seen once. Sequencing was performed on PBMCs. The receptors originated from a woman aged 55-70 years with lung cancer.

This clone was observed a handful of times. The gene calls are TRBV6-6 and TRBJ1-5; no clear D. The CDR3 spans 14 residues. Per germline, CDR1 MNHNY and CDR2 SVGAGI (reference sequence). The V end lost 2 bases, the J end lost 0 bases, and 5 bases lay between the germline ends. CDR3 sequence: CASSYGDSNQPQHF. CDR3 bases: TGTGCCAGCAGTTACGGGGATAGCAATCAGCCCCAGCATTTT.

Only a few counts were recorded for this clone. V is TRBV2 and J is TRBJ1-3; 7 nucleotides line up with TRBD1. CDR3 length equals 15 residues. Germline V gene data show CDR1 as SNHLY and CDR2 as FYNNEI. With 4 bases clipped from V and 3 bases from J, the junction kept 6 bases outside the gene matches. The CDR3, as DNA: TGTGCCAGCAGTGTGGAGGGGGCGAGTGGAAACACCATATATTTT. Translating gives CASSVEGASGNTIYF.

V and J are TRBV19 and TRBJ1-1, with a possible D match to TRBD1 (5 bases). CDR1 and CDR2 from the germline V gene are LNHDA and SQIVND (reference sequence). Trimming pared 5 bases from V and 2 bases from J, leaving 15 bases between. The CDR3 runs 15 residues. CDR3 sequence (DNA): TGTGCCAGTAGTGCAAGGGGACGGGAAAACACTGAAGCTTTCTTT. Translation: CASSARGRENTEAFF.

This chain connects TRBV5-1 to TRBJ2-3; D might be TRBD2 (5 bases). This CDR3 contains 13 residues. V dropped 2 bases and J dropped 6 bases, with 10 bases sitting between them. Germline loops: CDR1 SGHRS, CDR2 YFSETQ. The CDR3 DNA follows: TGCGCCAGCAGCTTCGGGGAAAGGGATACGCAGTATTTT. Amino acids: CASSFGERDTQYF.

The chain recombines TRBV5-1 with TRBJ1-1; possibly TRBD1 for D (6 bases). Germline CDR1 reads SGHRS; CDR2 reads YFSETQ. The germline V and J ends were trimmed by 4 bases and 5 bases, with 9 bases remaining between them. This CDR3 has 12 residues. The CDR3 loop is CASSTGQTEAFF. CDR3 sequence (DNA): TGCGCCAGCAGCACCGGACAGACTGAAGCTTTCTTT.

This sequence joins TRBV5-1 and TRBJ2-5, with a possible D match to TRBD1 (5 bases). The CDR3 sequence is 14 residues long. V was clipped by 1 base and J by 3 bases, with 10 bases between them. Germline loops: CDR1 SGHRS, CDR2 YFSETQ. For the CDR3, the DNA is TGCGCCAGCAGCTTGTTTCGCAGGGAAGAGACCCAGTACTTC. Translation: CASSLFRREETQYF.

This clone occurred once. The chain recombines TRBV6-5 with TRBJ1-2; D not resolved. Trimming stripped 4 bases from V and 7 bases from J, with 16 bases between. From germline, CDR1 is MNHEY and CDR2 SVGAGI. The CDR3 has 14 residues. The CDR3 reads CASSSIDWKGGYTF. The CDR3 bases are TGTGCCAGCAGTTCCATTGACTGGAAGGGTGGCTACACCTTC.

The chain links TRBV3-1 (or the pseudogene TRBV3-2) to TRBJ2-7; D unclear. The V gene's germline CDR1 is LGHDT and CDR2 YNNKEL (reference sequence). The CDR3 sequence is 10 residues long. V dropped 5 bases and J dropped 4 bases, with 3 bases sitting between them. The CDR3 region is CASSSYEQYF. The CDR3 region has the DNA TGTGCCAGCAGCTCTTACGAGCAGTACTTC.

The chain employs TRBV5-1 and TRBJ2-1; the D gene is possibly TRBD1 (5 bases). The CDR3 length is 14 residues. Germline V gene lookup returns CDR1 SGHRS and CDR2 YFSETQ. V dropped 4 bases and J dropped 6 bases, with 14 bases sitting between them. Here the CDR3 reads CASSPQGSLNEQFF. The CDR3 DNA follows: TGCGCCAGCAGCCCCCAGGGCAGCCTCAATGAGCAGTTCTTC.

Comments on this clone: The same CDR3 can be traced to other DNA sequences in this sample. The J gene is TRBJ1-1, the V gene TRBV19; no clear D gene. The length of the CDR3 is 12 residues. The V gene lost 8 bases and the J gene lost 1 base, with 8 bases spanning the gap. Germline assignment: CDR1 LNHDA and CDR2 SQIVND (reference sequence). The CDR3 bases are TGTGCCAGTTCGAGACAGAACACTGAAGCTTTCTTT. It is translated as CASSRQNTEAFF.

The genes are TRBV5-8 and TRBJ2-1; D perhaps matches TRBD2 (7 bases). The CDR3 runs 11 residues. V was pared by 1 base and J by 13 bases, with 9 bases between. CDR1 is SGHTS and CDR2 is YDEGEE in the germline V gene. The CDR3 loop is CASSLRGGQFF. CDR3 DNA sequence: TGTGCCAGCAGCTTGAGGGGGGGCCAGTTCTTC.

This chain uses TRBV5-4 with TRBJ1-1; 8 positions match TRBD1. This CDR3 is 14 amino acids long. From germline, CDR1 is SGHNT and CDR2 YYREEE (reference sequence). Trimming at V came to 3 bases and at J to 7 bases, leaving 8 bases not matched to a gene. The CDR3 DNA reads as TGTGCCAGCAGCTATACAGGGGGAACGAGTGAAGCTTTCTTT. Translated, it gives CASSYTGGTSEAFF.

There are a few counts of this clone. The chain carries TRBV7-8 and TRBJ1-5; no clear D. This CDR3 comprises 12 residues. The V and J ends lost 5 bases and 6 bases respectively, with 8 bases between them. Germline assignment: CDR1 SGHVS and CDR2 FQNEAQ. This CDR3 is CASSPLAQPQHF. CDR3 in DNA: TGTGCCAGCAGCCCCCTAGCTCAGCCCCAGCATTTT.

The V and J genes are TRBV5-1 and TRBJ1-1, with TRBD1 matching over 8 bases. The germline V gene encodes CDR1 SGHRS and CDR2 YFSETQ. The CDR3 length is 14 residues. The V segment lost 9 bases and the J segment 1 base; nucleotides outside the gene matches: 8. CDR3 nucleotide sequence: TGCGCCACCCGGACAGGGAACCAGAACACTGAAGCTTTCTTT. Protein product: CATRTGNQNTEAFF. The whole variable domain, filled in from reference TRBV5-1 and TRBJ1-1, reads KAGVTQTPRYLIKTRGQQVTLSCSPISGHRSVSWYQQTPGQGLQFLFEYFSETQRNKGNFPGRFSGRQFSNSRSEMNVSTLELGDSALYLCATRTGNQNTEAFFGQGTRLTVV.

This clone appeared once. The chain couples TRBV4-2 to TRBJ2-1; tentatively, D is TRBD1 or TRBD2 (6 bases each). Trimming left V 4 bases short and J 2 bases short, with 18 bases between. Germline assignment: CDR1 LGHNA and CDR2 YNFKEQ. The CDR3 is made up of 17 amino acids. The CDR3 DNA sequence: TGTGCCAGCAGCCCTTCGGTCTTGGGGGGCCCCTACAATGAGCAGTTCTTC. Amino acids: CASSPSVLGGPYNEQFF.

V is TRBV5-4 and J is TRBJ1-4; no reliable D call. CDR1 and CDR2 from the germline V gene are SGHNT and YYREEE (reference sequence). The CDR3 extends over 14 amino acids. V lost 5 bases, J lost 8 bases, and 16 bases lay in between. CDR3 region: CASSPFGREEKLFF. The CDR3 DNA reads TGTGCCAGCAGTCCCTTCGGACGGGAAGAAAAACTGTTTTTT. The full variable domain, its missing parts supplied by reference TRBV5-4 and TRBJ1-4, is ETGVTQSPTHLIKTRGQQVTLRCSSQSGHNTVSWYQQALGQGPQFIFQYYREEENGRGNFPPRFSGLQFPNYSSELNVNALELDDSALYLCASSPFGREEKLFFGSGTQLSVL.

This chain uses TRBV2 with TRBJ2-2; a weak D match, TRBD1 (5 bases). The V end was cut by 5 bases, the J end by 4 bases, with 5 bases between. Germline V gene sequence: CDR1 SNHLY, CDR2 FYNNEI. The CDR3 totals 12 residues. The CDR3 region has the DNA TGTGCCAGCAGTAGGGGCACCGGGGAGCTGTTTTTT. Protein: CASSRGTGELFF.

The rearrangement joins TRBV5-1 to TRBJ1-1; no firm D call. V gave up 3 bases and J gave up 0 bases, with 6 bases separating them. The CDR3 length is 13 residues. CDR1 SGHRS and CDR2 YFSETQ come from the germline V gene. The CDR3 coding sequence is TGCGCCAGCAGCTCGCGAGTGAACACTGAAGCTTTCTTT. Amino acid sequence: CASSSRVNTEAFF.

The genes are TRBV30 and TRBJ1-5; 9 nucleotides agree with TRBD1. This CDR3 spans 15 amino acids. CDR1 is GTSNPN and CDR2 is SVGIG in the germline V gene (reference sequence). V lost 4 bases to trimming and J lost 6 bases; unmatched junction nucleotides: 10. The CDR3 is CAWNPGGTGLQPQHF. The CDR3 region has the DNA TGTGCCTGGAACCCCGGGGGGACAGGGCTTCAGCCCCAGCATTTT.

Remarks on this clone: Other DNA sequences of this sample code for an identical CDR3. The chain recombines TRBV28 with TRBJ2-7; D uncertain. V shed 6 bases and J shed 5 bases, with 14 bases lying between them. The CDR3 is 13 amino acids. From germline, CDR1 is MDHEN and CDR2 SYDVKM. Written as DNA, the CDR3 is TGTGCCAGCAGACCTCCGGCTTTCCACGAGCAGTACTTC. It yields the protein CASRPPAFHEQYF.

This rearrangement joins TRBV18 to TRBJ2-1; D may be TRBD1 (6 bases). CDR1 and CDR2 (germline): KGHSH, LQKENI. The CDR3 has 16 residues. Trimming removed 3 bases from V and 0 bases from J, with 12 bases in between. The CDR3 DNA reads as TGTGCCAGCTCACCCCGGACAGCGAGCTCCTACAATGAGCAGTTCTTC. It yields the protein CASSPRTASSYNEQFF.

This chain links TRBV28 with TRBJ1-1, with D possibly TRBD1 on 5 matching bases. There are 14 residues in the CDR3. The V end lost 3 bases, the J end lost 10 bases, and 18 bases lay between the germline ends. Germline CDR1 reads MDHEN; CDR2 reads SYDVKM. The CDR3 nucleotides read TGTGCCAGCAGTTTGAGAGGGGTAGCCGCAAGAGCTTTCTTT. Translation gives CASSLRGVAARAFF.

This chain joins TRBV20-1 and TRBJ2-7; 7 positions agree with TRBD2. The V gene's germline CDR1 is DFQATT and CDR2 SNEGSKA (reference sequence). The CDR3 consists of 17 residues. V lost 3 bases to trimming and J lost 0 bases; unmatched junction nucleotides: 14. The CDR3 coding sequence is TGCAGTGCTAGTAGCGGGTCTACCTTTAAAAGCTCCTACGAGCAGTACTTC. This translates into CSASSGSTFKSSYEQYF.

This chain connects TRBV24-1 to TRBJ1-5, with 11 bases lining up with TRBD1. The CDR3 spans 14 residues. Trimming cost V 5 bases and J 6 bases; bases outside gene matches: 2. Germline V lookup: CDR1 KGHDR, CDR2 SFDVKD. The CDR3: CATSGTGGSQPQHF. The CDR3 bases are TGTGCCACCAGTGGGACAGGGGGCAGTCAGCCCCAGCATTTT.

V gene TRBV23-1 combines with J gene TRBJ2-1; D remains ambiguous. TRBV23-1 belongs to the ORF category, with a function that is uncertain. This CDR3 contains 10 residues. V lost 0 bases, J lost 10 bases, and 1 base lay in between. Here the CDR3 reads CASSQSEQFF. DNA of the CDR3: TGCGCCAGCAGTCAATCCGAGCAGTTCTTC.